This passage covers 21 T cell receptor beta chains from one sample sequenced in a study of blood T cells in healthy people across ages. Primed by a sample-barcoded 5' primer and a J-beta primer mix, a second PCR proceeded for roughly 7 to 11 cycles. TCRdb re-derived calls from the 5' RACE reads in MiXCR, one entry per CDR3 protein. In the table there are around 1,000,000 distinct CDR3 sequences, 20% to 25% of which are singletons. These sequences were also reported in another study, on T cells of mothers and their children.

The sequenced material came from blood. The receptors shown here come from a girl under 10 years old in good health.

The chain has TRBV5-6 and TRBJ2-5; maybe TRBD1 (6 bases). The CDR3 runs 16 residues. The germline CDR1 and CDR2 sequences are SGHDT and YYEEEE. Between the trimmed V and J ends, which lost 5 bases and 5 bases, there was a span of 22 bases. The CDR3 DNA reads as TGTGCCAGCAGTTATTGGGGGCTGGAAGGAGAGGAGACCCAGTACTTC. Protein: CASSYWGLEGEETQYF. The full variable domain, completed using reference TRBV5-6 and TRBJ2-5, is DAGVTQSPTHLIKTRGQQVTLRCSPKSGHDTVSWYQQALGQGPQFIFQYYEEEERQRGNFPDRFSGHQFPNYSSELNVNALLLGDSALYLCASSYWGLEGEETQYFGPGTRLLVL.

The rearrangement uses TRBV3-1 and TRBJ1-1; D gene unclear. Germline V lookup: CDR1 LGHDT, CDR2 YNNKEL (reference sequence). V lost 2 bases to trimming and J lost 11 bases, with 15 bases between them. This CDR3 comprises 13 residues. The CDR3 nucleotides are TGTGCCAGCAGCCAACTTTGGGATGATGGGGCTTTCTTT. Its translation is CASSQLWDDGAFF. The whole variable domain, filled in from reference TRBV3-1 and TRBJ1-1, reads DTAVSQTPKYLVTQMGNDKSIKCEQNLGHDTMYWYKQDSKKFLKIMFSYNNKELIINETVPNRFSPKSPDKAHLNLHINSLELGDSAVYFCASSQLWDDGAFFGQGTRLTVV.

This clonotype was observed a handful of times. The gene calls are TRBV5-1 and TRBJ2-5; no clear D. Looked up from germline, CDR1 is SGHRS and CDR2 is YFSETQ. The germline V and J ends were trimmed by 0 bases and 6 bases, with 6 bases remaining between them. The CDR3 contains 12 residues. The CDR3 coding sequence is TGCGCCAGCAGCTTGGACGTGAAGACCCAGTACTTC. This encodes CASSLDVKTQYF.

The V and J genes are TRBV13 and TRBJ2-7; D gene unclear. V was cut by 5 bases and J by 7 bases, with 18 bases left in between. The CDR3 totals 14 residues. Germline V gives CDR1 PRHDT, CDR2 FYEKMQ (reference sequence). For the CDR3, the DNA is TGTGCCAGCAGCGGCCGTGGCCGACTTTCGGAGCAGTACTTC. It translates to CASSGRGRLSEQYF.

The chain couples TRBV3-1 to TRBJ1-4; D possibly corresponds to TRBD1 (5 bases). The CDR3 is made up of 16 amino acids. Germline V lookup: CDR1 LGHDT, CDR2 YNNKEL (reference sequence). The V end lost 2 bases, the J end lost 8 bases, and 18 bases lay between the germline ends. This chain's CDR3 is CASSQKGERGKEKLFF. CDR3 coding DNA: TGTGCCAGCAGCCAAAAAGGGGAAAGAGGCAAGGAAAAACTGTTTTTT. Supplemented by reference TRBV3-1 and TRBJ1-4, the full variable domain reads DTAVSQTPKYLVTQMGNDKSIKCEQNLGHDTMYWYKQDSKKFLKIMFSYNNKELIINETVPNRFSPKSPDKAHLNLHINSLELGDSAVYFCASSQKGERGKEKLFFGSGTQLSVL.

With respect to this clonotype: A read error may produce the germline difference seen at one junction end. The CDR3 loop reads CASSDRGGETQYF. The CDR3 nucleotides are TGTGCTAGCAGCGACAGGGGGGGCGAGACCCAGTACTTC. The V call is TRBV7-7, the J call TRBJ2-1, with TRBD1 matching 9 bases. The DNA end favors TRBJ2-5, so the J call may be wrong. CDR1 is SSHAT and CDR2 is FNYEAQ in the germline V gene (reference sequence). The CDR3 loop spans 13 amino acids.

This chain joins TRBV3-1 and TRBJ2-5; 8 bases line up with TRBD2. The CDR3 loop spans 18 amino acids. V gave up 4 bases and J gave up 3 bases; unmatched junction bases: 16. Germline CDR1 is LGHDT and CDR2 is YNNKEL (reference sequence). The CDR3 loop is CASSPESSGPTTEETQYF. The CDR3 coding sequence is TGTGCCAGCAGCCCCGAATCTAGCGGGCCCACCACGGAAGAGACCCAGTACTTC.

The sample holds one count of this clonotype. The chain is built from TRBV7-9 and TRBJ1-1, with D perhaps matching TRBD1 (5 bases). Trimming pared 5 bases from V and 7 bases from J, leaving 20 bases between. The CDR3 contains 15 residues. CDR1 SEHNR and CDR2 FQNEAQ come from the germline V gene (reference sequence). Here the CDR3 reads CASSPFGASQGEAFF. The CDR3 DNA reads as TGTGCCAGCAGCCCCTTCGGGGCGAGTCAGGGTGAAGCTTTCTTT. The full variable domain, completed using reference TRBV7-9 and TRBJ1-1, is DTGVSQNPRHKITKRGQNVTFRCDPISEHNRLYWYRQTLGQGPEFLTYFQNEAQLEKSRLLSDRFSAERPKGSFSTLEIQRTEQGDSAMYLCASSPFGASQGEAFFGQGTRLTVV.

The chain uses TRBV4-1 and TRBJ2-5; 14 bases align to TRBD2. Gene TRBJ2-1 matches the end of the DNA better, so the J call may be wrong. The V gene's germline CDR1 is MGHRA and CDR2 YSYEKL. CDR3 size: 16 residues. In DNA, the CDR3 is TGCGCCAGCAGCCCGGGACTAGCGGGAGTACACAATGAGCAGTTCTTC. Protein product: CASSPGLAGVHNEQFF.

J is TRBJ2-1 and V is TRBV27, with D tentatively TRBD2 (6 bases). Germline CDR1 and CDR2: MNHEY and SMNVEV (reference sequence). The V gene lost 5 bases and the J gene lost 6 bases, with 14 bases spanning the gap. The CDR3 spans 14 residues. In DNA, the CDR3 is TGTGCCAGCAGTGCCCGGGAGTCCCCCAATGAGCAGTTCTTC. The encoded protein is CASSARESPNEQFF.

The sample holds a few counts of this clonotype. This sequence joins TRBV7-2 and TRBJ1-6; no clear D gene. The V end lost 3 bases, the J end lost 9 bases, and 12 bases lay between the germline ends. Germline V gene lookup returns CDR1 SGHTA and CDR2 FQGNSA. The CDR3 loop spans 14 amino acids. The CDR3 here is CASSLAAEVSPLHF. DNA of the CDR3: TGTGCCAGCAGCTTGGCGGCCGAGGTTTCACCCCTCCACTTT.

The genes are TRBV7-9 and TRBJ2-1; 9 bases are a match to TRBD2. This CDR3 is built from 13 residues. Germline lookup yields CDR1 SEHNR and CDR2 FQNEAQ (reference sequence). V lost 5 bases, J lost 9 bases, and 5 bases stayed unmatched. The CDR3 region has the DNA TGTGCCAGCAGCGGACTAGCGAGGGCTGAGCAGTTCTTC. It is translated as CASSGLARAEQFF.

The chain carries TRBV19 and TRBJ2-5; the D is unclear. Germline lookup yields CDR1 LNHDA and CDR2 SQIVND (reference sequence). Trimming stripped 3 bases from V and 1 base from J, with 15 bases between. The CDR3 covers 16 residues. As DNA, the CDR3 is TGTGCCAGTAGTATTCGGTTGGGGAACCTCCAAGAGACCCAGTACTTC. Protein: CASSIRLGNLQETQYF.

V usage is TRBV7-3 and J usage is TRBJ1-2; D call uncertain. This CDR3 is 15 amino acids long. The V end lost 3 bases, the J end lost 2 bases, and 13 bases lay between the germline ends. Per the germline V gene, CDR1 is SGHTA and CDR2 is FQGTGA. CDR3 in DNA: TGTGCCAGCAGCTTCCAGGTCGACCCGAACTATGGCTACACCTTC. This gives the protein CASSFQVDPNYGYTF.

This clonotype has more than one count but fewer than ten. The rearrangement uses TRBV7-2 and TRBJ2-5, with 11 positions matching TRBD2. The end of the DNA is better explained by TRBJ2-7, so the J call may be wrong. The CDR3 has 16 residues. Germline V lookup: CDR1 SGHTA, CDR2 FQGNSA. CDR3 residues: CASSLLAGGPSYEQYF. The CDR3 nucleotides are TGTGCCAGCAGCTTGCTAGCGGGGGGCCCTTCCTACGAGCAGTACTTC.

The V gene is TRBV7-2, the J gene TRBJ2-4; TRBD1 aligns across 8 bases. There are 14 residues in the CDR3. CDR1 and CDR2 (germline): SGHTA, FQGNSA. V gave up 3 bases and J gave up 8 bases; unmatched junction bases: 6. The DNA for the CDR3 is TGTGCCAGCAGCTTCAGGGGGCCAATGGACATTCAGTACTTC. Translation: CASSFRGPMDIQYF.

This clonotype was counted between two and nine times. One end of the junction is discordant with germline, which a read error may explain. The chain carries TRBV15 and TRBJ2-5; no clear D. This CDR3 has 17 residues. Germline V gives CDR1 LNHNV, CDR2 YYDKDF (reference sequence). In nucleotides, the CDR3 is TGCGCCACCAGCAGAGAAGAGTCGTTAGGATTTGAAGAGACCCAGTACTTC. Its protein is CATSREESLGFEETQYF.

The J gene is TRBJ2-5, the V gene TRBV20-1, with D possibly TRBD2 on 5 matching bases. The end of the DNA fits TRBJ2-7 better, so the J call may be wrong. The CDR3 spans 13 residues. Germline V gene data show CDR1 as DFQATT and CDR2 as SNEGSKA (reference sequence). The CDR3 is CSVPGEGFYEQYF. The CDR3 region has the DNA TGCAGTGTCCCCGGTGAGGGTTTCTACGAGCAGTACTTC.

A few counts support this clonotype. The genes are TRBV27 and TRBJ2-1; D not certain. The CDR3 spans 12 residues. V lost 5 bases and J lost 6, with 8 bases in between. Germline CDR1 MNHEY, CDR2 SMNVEV (reference sequence). In DNA form, the CDR3 reads TGTGCCAGCAGTGATTATTCCAATGAGCAGTTCTTC. The encoded protein is CASSDYSNEQFF.

This clonotype was seen more than once but under ten times. The chain has TRBV5-6 and TRBJ1-3; TRBD1 is a possible D gene (5 bases). Per the germline V gene, CDR1 is SGHDT and CDR2 is YYEEEE. The CDR3 length is 17 residues. V lost 2 bases to trimming and J lost 0 bases, with 15 bases between them. The DNA for the CDR3 is TGTGCCAGCAGCTTATCTGGGGGTAAACTCTCTGGAAACACCATATATTTT. It encodes CASSLSGGKLSGNTIYF.

This clonotype was seen a few times. V is TRBV4-2 and J is TRBJ2-2; 15 nucleotides align to TRBD2. The length of the CDR3 is 17 residues. Germline lookup yields CDR1 LGHNA and CDR2 YNFKEQ. The trim removed 0 bases at V and 5 bases at J, leaving 1 base unmatched. CDR3 DNA: TGTGCCAGCAGCCAAGACGGGACTAGCGGGGGGACCGGGGAGCTGTTTTTT. Its translation is CASSQDGTSGGTGELFF.